Shown below are 21 T cell receptor beta chains from a single sample sequenced in a study of blood T cells in healthy people across ages. PCR was performed a second time for roughly 7 to 12 cycles using a sample-barcoded 5' primer and a J-beta primer mix. TCRdb ran MiXCR on the 5' RACE reads and lists one entry per CDR3 protein. The sample holds around 800,000 distinct CDR3 sequences; 62% are singletons and the top ten take 28%. The sequencing sample was made of blood. The receptor set was obtained from a man in his thirties or forties in good health.

V usage is TRBV4-2 and J usage is TRBJ2-5; TRBD2 is a possible D gene (6 bases). This CDR3 is built from 16 residues. The germline V and J ends were trimmed by 5 bases and 2 bases, with 18 bases remaining between them. Germline CDR1 reads LGHNA; CDR2 reads YNFKEQ. Here the CDR3 reads CASSTLPGGGQETQYF. The CDR3 coding sequence is TGTGCCAGCAGCACTCTGCCGGGTGGGGGGCAAGAGACCCAGTACTTC.

This clonotype was seen more than once but under ten times. The rearrangement uses TRBV10-2 and TRBJ2-6, with a possible D match to TRBD2 (5 bases). V was cut by 10 bases and J by 0 bases, with 22 bases left in between. Per germline, CDR1 WSHSY and CDR2 SAAADI. The CDR3 totals 18 residues. CDR3 protein: CATARGSPLSSGANVLTF. The CDR3 coding sequence is TGCGCCACCGCCCGGGGAAGCCCCTTGAGCTCTGGGGCCAACGTCCTGACTTTC.

A word on this clonotype: Mismatch with germline at one junction end may stem from a read error. The chain combines TRBV11-1 with TRBJ2-1, with D unclear. The CDR3 is made up of 14 amino acids. Germline lookup yields CDR1 SGHAT and CDR2 FQDESV (reference sequence). The CDR3 bases are TGTGCCAGCAGCTTACTAGTCCAGGCCAATGAGCAGTTCTTT. Its protein product is CASSLLVQANEQFF.

The rearrangement uses TRBV5-1 and TRBJ2-4; TRBD1 matches at 7 bases. The CDR3 is 15 residues long. Germline V CDR1 and CDR2: SGHRS, YFSETQ. V shed 4 bases and J 7 bases; nucleotides not matched to a gene: 11. The CDR3 protein is CASSPTRQGMNIQYF. CDR3 DNA: TGCGCCAGCAGCCCAACCCGACAGGGTATGAACATTCAGTACTTC.

This clonotype was counted a single time. The V and J genes are TRBV7-2 and TRBJ2-1; a possible D gene is TRBD2 (5 bases). The CDR3 is 16 amino acids. The V gene's germline CDR1 is SGHTA and CDR2 FQGNSA. Trimming took 2 bases from V and 4 from J, leaving 15 bases between them. CDR3 sequence: CASSLNPGLVYNEQFF. In nucleotides, the CDR3 is TGTGCCAGCAGCTTAAATCCAGGACTGGTATACAATGAGCAGTTCTTC.

This rearrangement joins TRBV5-1 to TRBJ2-3, with TRBD2 identical over 14 bases. The ends lost 5 bases at V and 0 bases at J; junction bases unmatched: 8. Germline CDR1 and CDR2: SGHRS and YFSETQ. This CDR3 spans 18 amino acids. Written as DNA, the CDR3 is TGCGCCAGCAGTTCGGGACTAGCGGGGGATACAAGCACAGATACGCAGTATTTT. This encodes CASSSGLAGDTSTDTQYF.

V is TRBV7-2 and J is TRBJ2-1; no clear D. The CDR3 contains 15 residues. In germline, CDR1 is SGHTA, CDR2 FQGNSA. V lost 5 bases, J lost 0 bases, and 11 bases lay in between. The CDR3 DNA reads as TGTGCCAGCAGCCCCGACCGGACCTCCTACAATGAGCAGTTCTTC. The encoded protein is CASSPDRTSYNEQFF.

The chain links TRBV29-1 to TRBJ1-2; possible D gene TRBD1, 6 bases. Trimming left V 7 bases short and J 4 bases short, with 16 bases between. Germline loops: CDR1 SQVTM, CDR2 ANQGSEA. CDR3 size: 13 residues. CDR3 sequence reads: CSATQGGGYGYTF. The CDR3, as DNA: TGCAGCGCCACACAGGGAGGAGGCTATGGCTACACCTTC.

The chain combines TRBV7-2 with TRBJ2-7; TRBD2 is a possible D gene (5 bases). The CDR3 consists of 18 residues. The V end lost 3 bases, the J end lost 3 bases, and 24 bases lay between the germline ends. Germline V gene data show CDR1 as SGHTA and CDR2 as FQGNSA. The CDR3 bases are TGTGCCAGCAGCTTCGACCTCACTAGTAACTCTCCAGTCTACGAGCAGTACTTC. This encodes CASSFDLTSNSPVYEQYF. The whole variable domain, remainder taken from reference TRBV7-2 and TRBJ2-7, is GAGVSQSPSNKVTEKGKDVELRCDPISGHTALYWYRQSLGQGLEFLIYFQGNSAPDKSGLPSDRFSAERTGGSVSTLTIQRTQQEDSAVYLCASSFDLTSNSPVYEQYFGPGTRLTVT.

The chain uses TRBV5-4 and TRBJ2-5, with TRBD1 identical over 9 bases. J was trimmed by 4 bases and V by 4 bases; bases with no gene match: 8. This CDR3 is 15 amino acids long. Germline V gives CDR1 SGHNT, CDR2 YYREEE (reference sequence). The CDR3 DNA reads as TGTGCCAGCAGCGGGAACAGGGGGCGCGGAGAGACCCAGTACTTC. This encodes CASSGNRGRGETQYF.

The DNA for the CDR3 is TGTGCCAGCAGCGTCACCGGGGCAATCTATGGCTACACCTTC. Its translation is CASSVTGAIYGYTF. The J gene is TRBJ1-2, the V gene TRBV7-9, with D perhaps TRBD1 (5 bases). Germline CDR1 is SEHNR and CDR2 is FQNEAQ (reference sequence). The CDR3 consists of 14 residues. V shed 5 bases and J shed 4 bases, with 14 bases lying between them.

This chain links TRBV20-1 with TRBJ2-1, with D perhaps given as TRBD1 or TRBD2 (6 bases each). CDR1 and CDR2 (germline): DFQATT, SNEGSKA (reference sequence). The V gene lost 7 bases and the J gene lost 3 bases, with 16 bases spanning the gap. The CDR3 loop spans 14 amino acids. The CDR3 spells CSVIMRGDYNEQFF. DNA for the CDR3: TGCAGTGTAATTATGAGGGGGGACTACAATGAGCAGTTCTTC.

The chain has TRBV9 and TRBJ1-2; a possible D gene is TRBD1 (5 bases). This CDR3 comprises 14 residues. Trimming stripped 0 bases from V and 7 bases from J, with 13 bases between. CDR1 is SGDLS, CDR2 YYNGEE, per germline. CDR3 loop: CASSVGGAGGGYTF. For the CDR3, the DNA is TGTGCCAGCAGCGTAGGAGGGGCCGGGGGTGGCTACACCTTC.

The gene calls are TRBV6-2 or TRBV6-3 and TRBJ2-7; unclear D gene. The V end lost 0 bases, the J end lost 0 bases, and 12 bases lay between the germline ends. CDR3 length equals 16 residues. Germline assignment: CDR1 MNHEY and CDR2 SVGEGT. This CDR3 is CASSYSYTYFSYEQYF. The CDR3 region has the DNA TGTGCCAGCAGTTACTCGTACACCTACTTCTCCTACGAGCAGTACTTC.

The CDR3 region is CASSLSWTGGQNEQFF. CDR3 coding DNA: TGTGCCAGCAGCTTAAGTTGGACAGGGGGTCAGAATGAGCAGTTCTTC. The V call is TRBV7-2, the J call TRBJ2-1; 10 positions agree with TRBD1. This CDR3 contains 16 residues. Germline V gene data show CDR1 as SGHTA and CDR2 as FQGNSA. The ends lost 2 bases at V and 7 bases at J; junction bases unmatched: 8.

The genes are TRBV6-5 and TRBJ2-1, with 11 bases lining up with TRBD2. After removal of 4 bases from V and 5 bases from J, the junction contained 13 bases not matched to a gene. The CDR3 extends over 18 amino acids. CDR1 is MNHEY and CDR2 is SVGAGI in the germline V gene. The CDR3 loop reads CASSLLSGGAGGDNEQFF. The CDR3 nucleotides are TGTGCCAGCAGTTTGCTTAGCGGGGGGGCCGGGGGGGACAATGAGCAGTTCTTC.

The chain links TRBV6-1 to TRBJ2-4; a possible D gene is TRBD2 (5 bases). The CDR3 extends over 17 amino acids. CDR1 is MNHNS, CDR2 SASEGT, per germline. Trimming removed 7 bases at V and 13 bases at J, with 32 bases between. As DNA, the CDR3 is TGTGCCAGCACCCAAGGGAGTTTGCTAGCTAGTTTCCTAGGGCAGTACTTC. Encoded protein: CASTQGSLLASFLGQYF.

This clonotype was seen once. The chain combines TRBV10-3 with TRBJ2-3; 9 nucleotides match TRBD2. The CDR3 length is 15 residues. CDR1 ENHRY and CDR2 SYGVKD come from the germline V gene. J lost 3 bases, V lost 6 bases, and 7 bases had no gene match. This CDR3 is CAISDPAGGTDTQYF. The CDR3 nucleotides read TGTGCCATCAGCGACCCCGCGGGGGGGACAGATACGCAGTATTTT.

This chain joins TRBV5-6 and TRBJ2-3; 8 nucleotides align to TRBD2. Germline V CDR1 and CDR2: SGHDT, YYEEEE. The J segment lost 5 bases and the V segment lost 3 bases, leaving 5 bases of the junction unmatched. The CDR3 runs to 14 residues. The CDR3 region has the DNA TGTGCCAGCAGCTCAGCGGGGGAAGGAGATACGCAGTATTTT. Its protein is CASSSAGEGDTQYF.

Regarding this clonotype: This may arise from a read error, as a much more abundant clone is one base away. The gene calls are TRBV27 and TRBJ2-6, with D hard to call. There are 14 residues in the CDR3. Germline V CDR1 and CDR2: MNHEY, SMNVEV (reference sequence). The ends were cut back, 7 bases at V and 0 bases at J, with 7 bases in the middle. CDR3 in DNA: TGTGCCAGCACCTCCCCCTCTGGGGCCAACGTCCTGACTTTC. This gives the protein CASTSPSGANVLTF.

This chain uses TRBV6-2 or TRBV6-3 with TRBJ2-1; TRBD1 is a possible D gene (6 bases). V lost 6 bases and J 10 bases, leaving 13 bases between the germline ends. The CDR3 runs to 12 residues. The germline CDR1 and CDR2 sequences are MNHEY and SVGEGT. CDR3 sequence: CASRFQGNEQFF. In nucleotides, the CDR3 is TGTGCCAGCAGGTTCCAGGGGAACGAGCAGTTCTTC.